This T cell receptor (beta chain) is from a study of blood T cells in healthy people across ages. General study points: The long-lived group displayed more naive CD4+ cells, plus higher diversity, than the aged donors did. TCR beta diversity per million T cells fell roughly linearly with age.

This clonotype appeared a few times. What it binds is not known. A J-beta primer mix and a sample-barcoded 5' primer were used in a second PCR of roughly 6 to 12 cycles. Carrying 12 random nucleotides, a template-switch adaptor labeled each individual cDNA molecule. TCRdb redid the calling of the 5' RACE reads with MiXCR, one entry per CDR3 protein. Of 650,000 to 1,000,000 distinct CDR3 sequences in the sample, 36% were seen once. The CDR3 has 15 residues. With 6 bases clipped from V and 2 bases from J, the junction kept 8 bases outside the gene matches. The germline V gene has CDR1 LNHNV and CDR2 YYDKDF (reference sequence).

The sequenced sample was blood. The chain is built from TRBV15 and TRBJ2-7; 9 nucleotides agree with TRBD1. The origin of this receptor is a man aged 18 to 30 in good health. CDR3 DNA sequence: TGTGCCACCAGTCCCGACAGGGGGGACGCCTACGAGCAGTACTTC. Amino acid sequence: CATSPDRGDAYEQYF.